The clone carrying this T cell receptor (beta chain) has only a few counts. Its antigen remains unidentified. Two oligonucleotides, mixed equimolar, formed the beta constant-region primer covering TRBC1 and TRBC2. Nested alpha and beta constant-region primers with the SP2 primer drove four PCR rounds on ligated cDNA. The cDNA 3' end received a ligated single-stranded oligonucleotide carrying the SP2 primer and a 12-nucleotide UMI. Using its own MiXCR run on the UMI-ligation and nested PCR reads, TCRdb lists one record per CDR3 protein. The repertoire has over 130,000 distinct CDR3 sequences, 15% to 25% of them found once; the top ten carry around 0.63%. The record originates from a study of naive and memory T cell subsets. Study findings and constraints: A few larger clonotypes appeared in naive repertoires, especially CD8, possibly memory cells re-expressing CD45RA. Between naive and memory subsets, TCR abundance power law exponents differed. In naive cells, over 90% of TCR sequences were seen only once. Clonotypes are single alpha or beta chains, not paired receptors.

CDR1 and CDR2 (germline): MDHEN, SYDVKM. V was pared by 6 bases and J by 6 bases, with 9 bases between. The CDR3 contains 11 residues. The sequenced sample was naive CD8+ T cells from blood. The origin of this receptor is a human donor in good health. V and J are TRBV28 and TRBJ2-7; D remains unclear. The chain's CDR3 is CASSPQVEQYF. The DNA of the CDR3 is TGTGCCAGCAGCCCCCAGGTCGAGCAGTACTTC.